These T cell receptor beta chains were read from a single sample in a study of cytomegalovirus exposure and HLA in healthy donors. Sequencing was performed with immunoSEQ multiplex PCR; in TCRdb, only in-frame clones are kept and a portion is missing. The sample lists over 200,000 clones, 87% occurring once. Sequencing was carried out using PBMCs. All receptors come from a young woman in good health and CMV-seropositive. The CDR3 runs from the conserved cysteine through the conserved F or W. D genes are given only for firm matches. Expanded clones are given a class, and other clones once, few, many or no size at all.

clone size	D gene	V gene	J gene	CDR3 DNA	CDR3 protein
once	TRBD2	TRBV7-9	TRBJ2-1	TGTGCCAGCAGCCCCCCAGCGGGAGGGCCGAATGAGCAGTTCTTC	CASSPPAGGPNEQFF
NA	TRBD2	TRBV19	TRBJ2-7	TGTGCCAGTAGTGACCGACCGGGACTAGCGGGAGGGTCCTACGAGCAGTACTTC	CASSDRPGLAGGSYEQYF
NA	NA	TRBV13	TRBJ2-5	TGTGCCAGCAGCTTAGCGGGAGAGGGAGAGACCCAGTACTTC	CASSLAGEGETQYF
NA	TRBD1	TRBV6-6	TRBJ2-7	TGTGCCAGCAGTTACGGGACAGGCACCTACGAGCAGTACTTC	CASSYGTGTYEQYF
NA	NA	TRBV21-1	TRBJ2-7	TGTGCCAGCAGTATACTTACAGGGGGAGTATCCTACGAGCAGTACTTC	CASSILTGGVSYEQYF
few	TRBD2	TRBV5-1	TRBJ2-2	TGCGCCAGCAGCTTGGTAGCGGGAGATGGGACCGGGGAGCTGTTTTTT	CASSLVAGDGTGELFF
NA	TRBD1	TRBV5-6	TRBJ2-7	TGTGCCAGCAGCCCCCCGGGGACAGGTCCGTACGAGCAGTACTTC	CASSPPGTGPYEQYF
NA	NA	TRBV28	TRBJ2-1	TGTGCCAGCAGTGCGACTAGTCAGGGCAATGAGCAGTTCTTC	CASSATSQGNEQFF
NA	TRBD1	TRBV5-1	TRBJ2-4	TGCGCCAGCAGCGAAACAGGGGTGACCAAAAACATTCAGTACTTC	CASSETGVTKNIQYF
NA	TRBD2	TRBV9	TRBJ2-7	TGTGCCAGCAGCCCCAGCCCGGGACTAGCGGGAGCGGGGGAGCAGTACTTC	CASSPSPGLAGAGEQYF